The TCR beta chain described here comes from a study of T cells in pancreatic ductal adenocarcinoma. General study points: Unique clonotypes were around 8-fold more numerous in blood than in tumor. Comparisons of tumor and blood clonality may show falsely lower tumor diversity. Results skew toward the minority of patients with early-stage disease. No significant tumor-blood clonality difference; means were about 0.12 and 0.073.

No neoadjuvant therapy was given to the selected pancreatic ductal adenocarcinoma patients before their surgery. There are a few counts of this clone. Its antigen remains unknown. The CDR3 spans 12 residues. V dropped 6 bases and J dropped 8 bases, with 10 bases sitting between them. Germline V CDR1 and CDR2: PRHDT, FYEKMQ (reference sequence). Sequenced by immunoSEQ multiplex PCR; TCRdb stores in-frame clones only, minus some. The data hold around 9,000 clones, with around 66% observed a single time. Specimen: pancreatic tumor tissue. The receptor was derived from a human donor with pancreatic ductal adenocarcinoma. The chain uses TRBV13 and TRBJ1-4, with unresolved D. Here the CDR3 reads CASSEREEKLFF. The CDR3 DNA is TGTGCCAGCAGTGAAAGGGAAGAAAAACTGTTTTTT.